The 15 T cell receptor beta chains below come from one sample, sequenced in a study of T-cell memory formation after mild COVID-19. From the 5' RACE reads, TCRdb called clonotypes with MiXCR, one entry per CDR3 protein. The data show hundreds of thousands of distinct CDR3 sequences, about a fifth seen once. Source material: PBMCs or a T cell subset sorted from them (not recorded which). The receptors stem from an adult woman who had mild COVID-19 (a few samples of this study predate the infection). Cell type and time point are not known.

The chain has TRBV5-5 and TRBJ2-7; tentatively, D is TRBD1 (5 bases). With 4 bases removed from V and 6 bases from J, the gap between germline ends came to 17 bases. The CDR3 covers 14 residues. Germline V gene data show CDR1 as SGHKS and CDR2 as YYEKEE (reference sequence). The CDR3 bases are TGTGCCAGCAGCACACTTACAGGTTCCGGCGAGCAGTACTTC. It specifies CASSTLTGSGEQYF.

This clonotype was observed a few times. The gene calls are TRBV7-2 and TRBJ1-2, with no clear D. V lost 1 base to trimming and J lost 5 bases, with 20 bases between them. Germline V gives CDR1 SGHTA, CDR2 FQGNSA. The CDR3 sequence is 17 residues long. The CDR3 DNA is TGTGCCAGCAGCTTAGTTGTTTGGACCCAGGACCTATATGGCTACACCTTC. Amino acids: CASSLVVWTQDLYGYTF.

V and J are TRBV5-1 and TRBJ2-3; D gene ambiguous. V was shortened by 0 bases and J by 2 bases, with 10 bases between the two germline ends. Germline assignment: CDR1 SGHRS and CDR2 YFSETQ. The CDR3 covers 15 residues. For the CDR3, the DNA is TGCGCCAGCAGCTTGGTACAGAGCTCCACAGATACGCAGTATTTT. This encodes CASSLVQSSTDTQYF.

This clonotype was found once. The chain combines TRBV7-9 with TRBJ2-5; 10 nucleotides match TRBD2. CDR1 and CDR2 (germline): SEHNR, FQNEAQ (reference sequence). This CDR3 is built from 18 residues. V lost 1 base and J lost 1; bases outside the gene matches: 9. The CDR3 spells CASSLGIRTSGPQETQYF. In DNA, the CDR3 is TGTGCCAGCAGCTTAGGAATCAGGACTAGCGGTCCCCAAGAGACCCAGTACTTC.

The rearrangement joins TRBV29-1 to TRBJ2-5; 7 bases agree with TRBD2. The CDR3 spans 12 residues. Germline assignment: CDR1 SQVTM and CDR2 ANQGSEA. Trimming took 2 bases from V and 5 from J; bases not matched to a gene: 2. CDR3 sequence (DNA): TGCAGCGTTGAAAGGGGAGGGGAGACCCAGTACTTC. As protein: CSVERGGETQYF.

The chain couples TRBV6-2 or TRBV6-3 to TRBJ1-1; D is undetermined. The germline gives CDR1 MNHEY, CDR2 SVGEGT. The CDR3 has 15 residues. V gave up 5 bases and J gave up 1 base, with 14 bases separating them. CDR3 in amino acids: CASSIQLGKNTEAFF. In DNA form, the CDR3 reads TGTGCCAGCAGTATCCAACTGGGGAAGAACACTGAAGCTTTCTTT.

The chain carries TRBV9 and TRBJ1-2; 9 positions match TRBD1. V trimming: 3 bases; J trimming: 7 bases; junction bases outside the gene matches: 4. This CDR3 contains 13 residues. Germline-derived CDR1 and CDR2 are SGDLS and YYNGEE. The CDR3 DNA sequence: TGTGCCAGCAGCGCCGACAGGGGGGGTGGCTACACCTTC. Translation gives CASSADRGGGYTF.

This clonotype was seen more than once but under ten times. This chain joins TRBV11-2 and TRBJ2-2; D perhaps matches TRBD1 (7 bases). V was clipped by 11 bases and J by 1 base, with 17 bases between them. From germline, CDR1 is SGHAT and CDR2 FQNNGV. This CDR3 region has 15 residues. For the CDR3, the DNA is TGTGCCCCAGAGGCGGGGACAGTGAACACCGGGGAGCTGTTTTTT. Residues: CAPEAGTVNTGELFF.

This clonotype was counted between two and nine times. J is TRBJ2-7 and V is TRBV5-1; D possibly corresponds to TRBD1 (6 bases). The CDR3 has 18 residues. Trimming pared 4 bases from V and 3 bases from J, leaving 26 bases between. Looked up from germline, CDR1 is SGHRS and CDR2 is YFSETQ. CDR3 protein: CASSPLAPDSRSYYEQYF. As DNA, the CDR3 is TGCGCCAGCAGCCCATTGGCGCCGGACAGCCGATCTTACTACGAGCAGTACTTC.

The CDR3 sequence is CASSPDRLPTSTYEQYF. In nucleotides, the CDR3 is TGTGCCAGCAGCCCGGACAGGTTACCTACATCAACCTACGAGCAGTACTTC. The chain joins TRBV7-8 to TRBJ2-7, with TRBD1 identical over 7 bases. CDR3 length equals 17 residues. Germline CDR1 SGHVS, CDR2 FQNEAQ. V lost 5 bases to trimming and J lost 2 bases; unmatched junction nucleotides: 15.

This chain connects TRBV12-3 or TRBV12-4 to TRBJ2-7, with a weak D call TRBD1 (5 bases). The V and J ends lost 4 bases and 4 bases respectively, with 14 bases between them. This CDR3 region has 14 residues. CDR3 residues: CASSSDRPLYEQYF. CDR3 nucleotide sequence: TGTGCCAGCAGTTCAGACAGACCCTTATACGAGCAGTACTTC.

This clonotype appeared a few times. DNA for the CDR3: TGTGCCAGCAGCGTCTCAAGTGTGGGGGCAGAGACCCAGTACTTC. It translates to CASSVSSVGAETQYF. The genes are TRBV9 and TRBJ2-5; D possibly corresponds to TRBD1 (6 bases). CDR3 length: 15 residues. Germline-derived CDR1 and CDR2 are SGDLS and YYNGEE. Between the trimmed V and J ends, which lost 2 bases and 4 bases, there was a span of 15 bases.

This clonotype has only a few counts. The chain recombines TRBV12-3 or TRBV12-4 with TRBJ2-3; 7 bases are shared with TRBD1. V trimming: 6 bases; J trimming: 2 bases; junction bases outside the gene matches: 8. The CDR3 has 15 residues. The CDR3 is CASRDGQAITDTQYF. In nucleotides, the CDR3 is TGTGCCAGCAGAGACGGACAGGCGATCACAGATACGCAGTATTTT.

This chain connects TRBV5-5 to TRBJ2-1, with 10 bases lining up with TRBD1. CDR3 length: 16 residues. J gave up 8 bases and V 0 bases, and 8 bases lay outside the gene matches. Per germline, CDR1 SGHKS and CDR2 YYEKEE (reference sequence). The CDR3 sequence is CASSLVPGQGFYEQFF. The CDR3 coding sequence is TGTGCCAGCAGCTTGGTTCCGGGACAGGGGTTCTATGAGCAGTTCTTC.

This clonotype was recorded a few times. The gene calls are TRBV4-2 and TRBJ1-1; D possibly corresponds to TRBD1 (5 bases). The CDR3 is 15 amino acids. Trimming stripped 4 bases from V and 3 bases from J, with 15 bases between. CDR1 is LGHNA, CDR2 YNFKEQ, per germline. The CDR3 DNA reads TGTGCCAGCAGCCCAGCAGGGAGGGGACACACTGAAGCTTTCTTT. It is translated as CASSPAGRGHTEAFF.